Listed below are T cell receptor beta chains from one sample, sequenced in a study of CD8+ T cells in alopecia areata. The method was immunoSEQ multiplex PCR; TCRdb's version includes in-frame clones alone and lacks a portion of them. The sample has roughly 120,000 clones, about 54% seen once. Sequencing used CD8+ T cells sorted from blood, obtained at week 4, from a patient treated with tofacitinib. These TCRs come from a human donor with alopecia areata. Both conserved end residues are part of each CDR3. A D gene is named only where the DNA matches it firmly. A clone size is listed for some rows: how often the clone was seen (once, few, many), or a class if it is expanded.

D: -
length: 15
J: TRBJ1-1
V: TRBV5-1
size: few
DNA: TGCGCCAGCAGCTGGACACCCGGGATGGGCACTGAAGCTTTCTTT
CDR3: CASSWTPGMGTEAFF

D: -
length: 17
J: TRBJ2-4
V: TRBV9
size: -
DNA: TGTGCCAGCAGCGTAGGGCGGGGGCAGGTGGCCAAAAACATTCAGTACTTC
CDR3: CASSVGRGQVAKNIQYF

D: -
length: 14
J: TRBJ2-2
V: TRBV4-1
size: many
DNA: TGCGCCAGCAGCCGGGGGCGTAACACCGGGGAGCTGTTTTTT
CDR3: CASSRGRNTGELFF

D: -
length: 13
J: TRBJ1-1
V: TRBV30
size: once
DNA: TGTGCCTGGAGTTGGGTGGGGAACACTGAAGCTTTCTTT
CDR3: CAWSWVGNTEAFF

D: -
length: 12
J: TRBJ2-7
V: TRBV25-1
size: -
DNA: TGTGCCAGCAGTGACCATCGTAACGAGCAGTACTTC
CDR3: CASSDHRNEQYF

D: -
length: 14
J: TRBJ1-6
V: TRBV30
size: -
DNA: TGTGCCTGGAGTCTCCAGGGTGGAGATTCACCCCTCCACTTT
CDR3: CAWSLQGGDSPLHF

D: TRBD1
length: 14
J: TRBJ1-5
V: TRBV15
size: -
DNA: TGTGCCACCAGCGAACAGGGGCCCAATCAGCCCCAGCATTTT
CDR3: CATSEQGPNQPQHF

D: -
length: 16
J: TRBJ2-1
V: TRBV7-9
size: -
DNA: TGTGCCAGCAGCCCGGTGGGGGGTTCCACCTACAATGAGCAGTTCTTC
CDR3: CASSPVGGSTYNEQFF

D: TRBD1
length: 16
J: TRBJ2-5
V: TRBV29-1
size: few
DNA: TGCAGCGTTGAATTGGGACATCTGAACAGGGGTGAGACCCAGTACTTC
CDR3: CSVELGHLNRGETQYF

D: TRBD1
length: 16
J: TRBJ2-3
V: TRBV30
size: -
DNA: TGTGCCTGGAGTGCTACGGTCGGGCAGGGGGCAGATACGCAGTATTTT
CDR3: CAWSATVGQGADTQYF

D: -
length: 12
J: TRBJ2-1
V: TRBV27
size: once
DNA: TGTGCCAGCAGTTTACGGGATCAGGTTAAGTTCTTC
CDR3: CASSLRDQVKFF

D: -
length: 13
J: TRBJ1-4
V: TRBV29-1
size: -
DNA: TGCAGCGCCAAACAGGGAGCGGGTGAAAAACTGTTTTTT
CDR3: CSAKQGAGEKLFF

D: -
length: 16
J: TRBJ2-5
V: TRBV14
size: once
DNA: TGTGCCAGCAGCCTCGCCAGACCCAATTACCAAGAGACCCAGTACTTC
CDR3: CASSLARPNYQETQYF

D: -
length: 13
J: TRBJ2-4
V: TRBV30
size: -
DNA: TGTGCCTGGAGTACGGGTACAGCGGGCATTCAGTACTTC
CDR3: CAWSTGTAGIQYF

D: TRBD1
length: 15
J: TRBJ2-2
V: TRBV30
size: once
DNA: TGTGCCAGCAGCTTAGGACAGGGGAGCATCGGGGAGCTGTTTTTT
CDR3: CASSLGQGSIGELFF

D: -
length: 13
J: TRBJ2-1
V: TRBV30
size: -
DNA: TGTGCCTGGATAGCCTATGAGGGGGGGGAGCAGTTCTTC
CDR3: CAWIAYEGGEQFF

D: -
length: 15
J: TRBJ1-5
V: TRBV15
size: few
DNA: TGTGCCACCAGCAGAGATCGAAGTGCGAGCCAGCCCCAGCATTTT
CDR3: CATSRDRSASQPQHF

D: -
length: 14
J: TRBJ2-3
V: TRBV2
size: few
DNA: TGTGCCAGCAGTGAAATCCCTAGCACAGATACGCAGTATTTT
CDR3: CASSEIPSTDTQYF

D: -
length: 15
J: TRBJ1-1
V: TRBV27
size: -
DNA: TGTGCCAGCGGGGACCAGATGACGGTGAACACTGAAGCTTTCTTT
CDR3: CASGDQMTVNTEAFF

D: -
length: 14
J: TRBJ2-6
V: TRBV4-3
size: -
DNA: TGCGCCAGCAGCCAGGGGCTTGGGGCCAACGTCCTGACTTTC
CDR3: CASSQGLGANVLTF

D: -
length: 13
J: TRBJ1-2
V: TRBV7-9
size: -
DNA: TGTGCCAGCAGCCCCCCGGACAGCTATGGCTACACCTTC
CDR3: CASSPPDSYGYTF

D: TRBD2
length: 16
J: TRBJ2-5
V: TRBV5-1
size: -
DNA: TGCGCCAGCAGCTTGATTGGCGGGGGATACCAAGAGACCCAGTACTTC
CDR3: CASSLIGGGYQETQYF

D: -
length: 15
J: TRBJ2-3
V: TRBV30
size: -
DNA: TGTGCCTGGAGTTCCGGTCAGGGGGGATCAGATACGCAGTATTTT
CDR3: CAWSSGQGGSDTQYF

D: -
length: 14
J: TRBJ2-3
V: TRBV30
size: few
DNA: TGTGCCTGGAGTATGGACTACTACACAGATACGCAGTATTTT
CDR3: CAWSMDYYTDTQYF

D: -
length: 13
J: TRBJ1-1
V: TRBV29-1
size: -
DNA: TGCAGCGCCATCAGGGAGGGGAACACTGAAGCTTTCTTT
CDR3: CSAIREGNTEAFF

D: TRBD1
length: 14
J: TRBJ2-7
V: TRBV7-2
size: -
DNA: TGTGCCAGCAGCTCCCCCGGGACAGCCTACGAGCAGTACTTC
CDR3: CASSSPGTAYEQYF

D: -
length: 14
J: TRBJ2-7
V: TRBV14
size: once
DNA: TGTGCCAGCAGCCAAGTCGGCACCTCCTACGAGCAGTACTTC
CDR3: CASSQVGTSYEQYF

D: -
length: 11
J: TRBJ1-2
V: TRBV20-1
size: -
DNA: TGCAGTGCGAGTCGGGAGGATGGCTACACCTTC
CDR3: CSASREDGYTF

D: TRBD1
length: 15
J: TRBJ2-4
V: TRBV27
size: few
DNA: TGTGCCAGCAGTTTATCGGGGACAGGGGTGAACATTCAGTACTTC
CDR3: CASSLSGTGVNIQYF

D: -
length: 16
J: TRBJ1-5
V: TRBV30
size: -
DNA: TGTGCCTGGAGCCGGATGGAACCTTATAGCAATCAGCCCCAGCATTTT
CDR3: CAWSRMEPYSNQPQHF

D: -
length: 16
J: TRBJ2-3
V: TRBV11-2
size: -
DNA: TGTGCCAGCAGCTTAGAGACGGAGACAGGAGAGCCTACGCAGTATTTT
CDR3: CASSLETETGEPTQYF

D: -
length: 15
J: TRBJ2-7
V: TRBV5-4
size: few
DNA: TGTGCCAGCAGCGTAGCTTTAGGGGTTACCTACGAGCAGTACTTC
CDR3: CASSVALGVTYEQYF